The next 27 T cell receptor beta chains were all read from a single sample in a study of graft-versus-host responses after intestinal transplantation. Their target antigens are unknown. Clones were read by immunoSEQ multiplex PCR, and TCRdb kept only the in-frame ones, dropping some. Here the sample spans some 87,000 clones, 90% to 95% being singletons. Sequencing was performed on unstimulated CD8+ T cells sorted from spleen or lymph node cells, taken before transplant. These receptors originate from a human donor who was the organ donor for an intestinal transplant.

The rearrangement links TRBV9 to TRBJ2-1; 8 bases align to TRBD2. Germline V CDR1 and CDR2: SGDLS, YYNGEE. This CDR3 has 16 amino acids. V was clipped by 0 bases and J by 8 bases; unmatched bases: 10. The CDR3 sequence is CASSVGGLGARDEQFF. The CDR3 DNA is TGTGCCAGCAGCGTAGGGGGACTAGGGGCGAGGGATGAGCAGTTCTTC.

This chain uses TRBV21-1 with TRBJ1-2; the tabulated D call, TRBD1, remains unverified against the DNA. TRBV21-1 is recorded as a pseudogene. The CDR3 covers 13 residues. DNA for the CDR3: TGTGCCAGCAGCCTAACAGGGGGCGAGGGCTACACCTTC. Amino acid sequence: CASSLTGGEGYTF.

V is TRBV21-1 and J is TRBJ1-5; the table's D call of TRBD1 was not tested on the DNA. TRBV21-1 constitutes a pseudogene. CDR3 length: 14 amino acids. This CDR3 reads CASPRTGSNQPQHF. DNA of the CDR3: TGTGCCAGCCCCCGGACAGGGTCAAATCAGCCCCAGCATTTT.

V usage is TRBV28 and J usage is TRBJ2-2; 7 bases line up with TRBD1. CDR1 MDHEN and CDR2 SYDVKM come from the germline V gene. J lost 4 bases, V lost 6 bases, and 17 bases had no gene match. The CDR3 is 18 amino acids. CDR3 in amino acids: CASSQAPSTGTGTGELFF. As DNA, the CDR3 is TGTGCCAGCAGCCAAGCCCCCTCGACAGGGACGGGCACCGGGGAGCTGTTTTTT.

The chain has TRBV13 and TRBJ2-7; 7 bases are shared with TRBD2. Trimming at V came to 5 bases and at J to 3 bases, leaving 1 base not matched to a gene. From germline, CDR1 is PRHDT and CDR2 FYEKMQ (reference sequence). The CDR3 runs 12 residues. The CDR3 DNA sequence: TGTGCCAGCAGCGGGACTAACTACGAGCAGTACTTC. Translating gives CASSGTNYEQYF.

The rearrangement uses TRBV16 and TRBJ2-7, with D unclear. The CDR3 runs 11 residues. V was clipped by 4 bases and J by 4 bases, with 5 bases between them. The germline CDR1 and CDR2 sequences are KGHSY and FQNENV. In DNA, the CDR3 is TGTGCCAGCAGCCCACAATACGAGCAGTACTTC. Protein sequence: CASSPQYEQYF.

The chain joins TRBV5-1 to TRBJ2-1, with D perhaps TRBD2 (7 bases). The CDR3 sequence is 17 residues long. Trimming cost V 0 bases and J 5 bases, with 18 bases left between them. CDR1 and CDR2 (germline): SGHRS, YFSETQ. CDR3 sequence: CASSLGWGGASHNEQFF. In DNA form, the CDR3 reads TGCGCCAGCAGCTTGGGTTGGGGGGGCGCGTCTCACAATGAGCAGTTCTTC.

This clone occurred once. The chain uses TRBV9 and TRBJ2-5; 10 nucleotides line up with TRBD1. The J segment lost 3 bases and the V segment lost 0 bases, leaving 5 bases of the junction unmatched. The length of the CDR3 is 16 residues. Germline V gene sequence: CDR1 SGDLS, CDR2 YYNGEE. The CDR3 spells CASSVGAGQGEETQYF. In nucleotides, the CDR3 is TGTGCCAGCAGCGTAGGGGCCGGACAGGGGGAAGAGACCCAGTACTTC.

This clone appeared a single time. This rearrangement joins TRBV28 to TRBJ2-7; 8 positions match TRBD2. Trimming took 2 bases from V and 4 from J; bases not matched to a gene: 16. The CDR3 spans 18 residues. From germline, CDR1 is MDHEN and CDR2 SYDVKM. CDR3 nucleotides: TGTGCCAGCAGTTTACCCGAAAACGGGAGGGCCGTTTCTTACGAGCAGTACTTC. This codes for CASSLPENGRAVSYEQYF. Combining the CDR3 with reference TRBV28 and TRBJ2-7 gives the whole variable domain DVKVTQSSRYLVKRTGEKVFLECVQDMDHENMFWYRQDPGLGLRLIYFSYDVKMKEKGDIPEGYSVSREKKERFSLILESASTNQTSMYLCASSLPENGRAVSYEQYFGPGTRLTVT.

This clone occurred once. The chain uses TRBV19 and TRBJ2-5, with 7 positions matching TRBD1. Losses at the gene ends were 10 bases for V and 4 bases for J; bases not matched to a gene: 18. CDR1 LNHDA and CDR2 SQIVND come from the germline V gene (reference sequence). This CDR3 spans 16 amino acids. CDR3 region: CATLGQFQQDGETQYF. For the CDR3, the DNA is TGTGCCACTCTGGGACAGTTTCAGCAGGATGGAGAGACCCAGTACTTC.

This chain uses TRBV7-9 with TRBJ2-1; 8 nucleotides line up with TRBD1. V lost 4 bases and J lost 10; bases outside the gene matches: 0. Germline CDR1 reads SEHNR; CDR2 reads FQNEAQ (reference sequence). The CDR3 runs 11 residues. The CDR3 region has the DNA TGTGCCAGCAGCTGGACAGGGGAGCAGTTCTTC. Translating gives CASSWTGEQFF.

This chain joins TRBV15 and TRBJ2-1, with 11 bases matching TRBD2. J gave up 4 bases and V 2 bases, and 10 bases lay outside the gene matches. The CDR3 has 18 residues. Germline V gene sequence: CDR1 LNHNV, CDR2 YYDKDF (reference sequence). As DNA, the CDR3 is TGTGCCACCAGCAGACTCCGTCCCTCTAGCGGGGGGTACAATGAGCAGTTCTTC. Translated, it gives CATSRLRPSSGGYNEQFF.

CDR3 bases: TGTGCCAGTAGTAACAACTTTCAGGGAAGGATCACTGAAGCTTTCTTT. Protein: CASSNNFQGRITEAFF. The V and J genes are TRBV19 and TRBJ1-1, with a weak D call TRBD1 (5 bases). The CDR3 loop spans 16 amino acids. V lost 4 bases and J lost 4, with 19 bases in between. Germline V gives CDR1 LNHDA, CDR2 SQIVND (reference sequence).

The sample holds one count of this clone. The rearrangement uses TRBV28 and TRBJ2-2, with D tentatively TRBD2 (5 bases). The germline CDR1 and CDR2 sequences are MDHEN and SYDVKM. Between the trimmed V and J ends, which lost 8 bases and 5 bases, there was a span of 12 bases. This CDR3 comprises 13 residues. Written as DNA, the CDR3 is TGTGCCAGCGGAATTGAGGGTACCGGGGAGCTGTTTTTT. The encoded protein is CASGIEGTGELFF.

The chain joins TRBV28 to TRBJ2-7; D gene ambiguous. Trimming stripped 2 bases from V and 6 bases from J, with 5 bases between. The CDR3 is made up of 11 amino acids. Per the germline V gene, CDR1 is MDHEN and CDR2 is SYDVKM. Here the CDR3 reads CASSLGSEQYF. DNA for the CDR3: TGTGCCAGCAGTTTAGGTAGCGAGCAGTACTTC.

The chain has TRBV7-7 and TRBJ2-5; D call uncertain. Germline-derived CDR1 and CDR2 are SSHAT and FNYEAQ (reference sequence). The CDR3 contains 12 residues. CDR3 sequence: CARTSAQETQYF. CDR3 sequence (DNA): TGTGCTAGAACGTCTGCCCAAGAGACCCAGTACTTC. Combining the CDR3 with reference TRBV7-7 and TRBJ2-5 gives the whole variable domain GAGVSQSPRYKVTKRGQDVTLRCDPISSHATLYWYQQALGQGPEFLTYFNYEAQPDKSGLPSDRFSAERPEGSISTLTIQRTEQRDSAMYRCARTSAQETQYFGPGTRLLVL.

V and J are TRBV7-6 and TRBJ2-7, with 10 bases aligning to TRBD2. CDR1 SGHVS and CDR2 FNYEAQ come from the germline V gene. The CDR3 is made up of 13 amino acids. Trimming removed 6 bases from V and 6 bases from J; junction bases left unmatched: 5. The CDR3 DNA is TGTGCCAGCAGGAGCGGGAGGGCCGGCGAGCAGTACTTC. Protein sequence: CASRSGRAGEQYF.

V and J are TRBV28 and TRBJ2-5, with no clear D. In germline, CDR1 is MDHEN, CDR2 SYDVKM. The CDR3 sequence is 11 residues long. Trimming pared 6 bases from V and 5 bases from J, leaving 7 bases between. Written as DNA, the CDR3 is TGTGCCAGCAGCGGCGGCGAGACCCAGTACTTC. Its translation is CASSGGETQYF.

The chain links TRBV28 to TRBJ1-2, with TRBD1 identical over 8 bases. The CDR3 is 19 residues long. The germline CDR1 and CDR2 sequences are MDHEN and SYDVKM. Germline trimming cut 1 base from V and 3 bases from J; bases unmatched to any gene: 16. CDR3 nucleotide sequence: TGTGCCAGCAGTTTATTGGGTATCAGGGGGCAGGGTGCCTACTATGGCTACACCTTC. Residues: CASSLLGIRGQGAYYGYTF.

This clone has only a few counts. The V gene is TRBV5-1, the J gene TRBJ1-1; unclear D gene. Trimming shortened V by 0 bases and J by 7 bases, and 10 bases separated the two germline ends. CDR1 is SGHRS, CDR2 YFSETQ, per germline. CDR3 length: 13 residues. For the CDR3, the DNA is TGCGCCAGCAGCTTGGGCGTCGGGTTTGAAGCTTTCTTT. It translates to CASSLGVGFEAFF. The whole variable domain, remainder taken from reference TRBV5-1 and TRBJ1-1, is KAGVTQTPRYLIKTRGQQVTLSCSPISGHRSVSWYQQTPGQGLQFLFEYFSETQRNKGNFPGRFSGRQFSNSRSEMNVSTLELGDSALYLCASSLGVGFEAFFGQGTRLTVV.

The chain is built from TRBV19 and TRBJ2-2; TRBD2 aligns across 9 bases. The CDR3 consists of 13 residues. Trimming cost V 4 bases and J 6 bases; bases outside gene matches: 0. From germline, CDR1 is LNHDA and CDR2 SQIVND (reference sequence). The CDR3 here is CASSSGGAGELFF. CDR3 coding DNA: TGTGCCAGTAGTAGCGGGGGGGCCGGGGAGCTGTTTTTT.

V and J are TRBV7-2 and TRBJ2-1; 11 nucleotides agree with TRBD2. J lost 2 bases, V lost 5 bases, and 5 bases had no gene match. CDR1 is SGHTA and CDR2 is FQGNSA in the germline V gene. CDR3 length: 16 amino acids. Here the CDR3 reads CASSPPGLAAYNEQFF. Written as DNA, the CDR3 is TGTGCCAGCAGCCCGCCGGGACTAGCGGCCTACAATGAGCAGTTCTTC.

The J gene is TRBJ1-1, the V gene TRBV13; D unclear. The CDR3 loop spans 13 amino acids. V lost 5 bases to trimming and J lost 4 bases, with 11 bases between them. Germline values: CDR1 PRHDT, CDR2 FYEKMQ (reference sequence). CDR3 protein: CASSREQITEAFF. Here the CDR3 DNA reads TGTGCCAGCAGCCGCGAACAGATCACTGAAGCTTTCTTT.

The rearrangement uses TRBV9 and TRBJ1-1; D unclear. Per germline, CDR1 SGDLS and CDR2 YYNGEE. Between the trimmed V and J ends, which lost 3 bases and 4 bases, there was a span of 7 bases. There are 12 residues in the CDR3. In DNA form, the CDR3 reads TGTGCCAGCAGCGACGGAGTCACTGAAGCTTTCTTT. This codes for CASSDGVTEAFF.

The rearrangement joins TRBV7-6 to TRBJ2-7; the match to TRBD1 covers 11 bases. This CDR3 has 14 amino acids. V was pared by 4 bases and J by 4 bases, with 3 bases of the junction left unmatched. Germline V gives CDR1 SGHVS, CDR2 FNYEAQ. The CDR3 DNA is TGTGCCAGCAGCTCCTGGGACAGGGGGTACGAGCAGTACTTC. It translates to CASSSWDRGYEQYF.

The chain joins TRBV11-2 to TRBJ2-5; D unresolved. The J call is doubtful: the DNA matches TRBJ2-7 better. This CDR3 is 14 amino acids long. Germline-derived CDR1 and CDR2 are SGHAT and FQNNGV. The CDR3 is CASLKSATLYEQYF. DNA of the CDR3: TGTGCCAGCCTCAAAAGCGCGACCCTCTACGAGCAGTACTTC.

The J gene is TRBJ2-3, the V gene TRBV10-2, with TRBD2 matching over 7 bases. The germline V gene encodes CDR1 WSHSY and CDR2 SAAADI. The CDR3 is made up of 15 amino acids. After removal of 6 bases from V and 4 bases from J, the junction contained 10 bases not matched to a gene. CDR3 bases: TGCGCCAGCAGGGGAGGGGCGGGAGCATCAGATACGCAGTATTTT. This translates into CASRGGAGASDTQYF.